This TCR beta chain was profiled in a study of blood T cell repertoires in COVID-19. Exposed enrollees had met someone with a PCR-confirmed or clinician-diagnosed COVID-19 case at some point within the 2 weeks before study entry. This CDR3 spans 13 amino acids. Germline V gene sequence: CDR1 MNHEY, CDR2 SVGAGI. The V end was cut by 2 bases, the J end by 1 base, with 4 bases between. Original data processing: Using reference gene primer amplification, nucleated cell counts were estimated. This table comes from immunoSEQ multiplex PCR, and its TCRdb copy is limited to in-frame clones, with some not included. Clone size and V and J calls were adopted from that table, with D and trimming inferred from the DNA. The sample consists of 200,000 to 250,000 clones, around 90% of them appearing once.

The sequenced sample was PBMCs or T cells enriched from blood (not recorded which). The chain is built from TRBV6-5 and TRBJ2-3; D is unclear. This clonotype was sampled from a man aged 25 to 40 who had been exposed to COVID-19. As DNA, the CDR3 is TGTGCCAGCAGTTACCGCGGCACAGATACGCAGTATTTT. Protein: CASSYRGTDTQYF.